Each of the 9 T cell receptor beta chains below was sequenced from the same sample in a study of a mutant IDH1 vaccine in newly diagnosed glioma. No antigen has been identified for these receptors. Described time point: week 35, safety follow-up. Vaccine doses each comprised 300 ug of mutant IDH1 20-mer peptide, with topical imiquimod. Method: immunoSEQ multiplex PCR; TCRdb's copy keeps in-frame clones and lacks some. The sample carries about 48,000 clones, approximately 80% recorded once. The starting material was PBMCs, obtained from a glioma patient whose treatment included an IDH1 peptide vaccine. The receptors shown here come from a man in his forties with glioma.

The V call is TRBV15, the J call TRBJ1-1, with 7 bases fitting TRBD1. CDR1 is LNHNV and CDR2 is YYDKDF in the germline V gene (reference sequence). The V segment lost 4 bases and the J segment 9 bases; nucleotides outside the gene matches: 8. This CDR3 is 13 amino acids long. The CDR3 sequence is CATSTATGTKAFF. In DNA, the CDR3 is TGTGCCACCAGCACCGCGACAGGGACCAAAGCTTTCTTT.

V gene TRBV11-2 combines with J gene TRBJ2-3, with 11 nucleotides matching TRBD2. After removal of 2 bases from V and 6 bases from J, the junction contained 7 bases not matched to a gene. This CDR3 contains 16 residues. Germline-derived CDR1 and CDR2 are SGHAT and FQNNGV. CDR3 loop: CASSLITSGSFDTQYF. DNA for the CDR3: TGTGCCAGCAGCTTAATCACTAGCGGGAGCTTCGATACGCAGTATTTT.

This rearrangement joins TRBV6-5 to TRBJ2-7, with D hard to call. This CDR3 contains 12 residues. The V gene's germline CDR1 is MNHEY and CDR2 SVGAGI. V was pared by 7 bases and J by 4 bases, with 11 bases between. The DNA of the CDR3 is TGTGCCAGCACCTTGGACGGGTACGAGCAGTACGTC. It translates to CASTLDGYEQYV.

The chain recombines TRBV5-1 with TRBJ2-5; 9 nucleotides align to TRBD1. V shed 7 bases and J 1 base; nucleotides not matched to a gene: 8. The germline V gene encodes CDR1 SGHRS and CDR2 YFSETQ. The CDR3 contains 15 residues. The CDR3 loop is CASQKIQGAQETQYF. In DNA, the CDR3 is TGCGCCAGCCAAAAAATACAGGGGGCCCAAGAGACCCAGTACTTC. Filled out from reference TRBV5-1 and TRBJ2-5, the complete variable domain reads KAGVTQTPRYLIKTRGQQVTLSCSPISGHRSVSWYQQTPGQGLQFLFEYFSETQRNKGNFPGRFSGRQFSNSRSEMNVSTLELGDSALYLCASQKIQGAQETQYFGPGTRLLVL.

The V call is TRBV28, the J call TRBJ1-1, with a weak D call TRBD1 (6 bases). This CDR3 spans 15 amino acids. The V and J ends lost 4 bases and 10 bases respectively, with 22 bases between them. CDR1 is MDHEN, CDR2 SYDVKM, per germline. In DNA form, the CDR3 reads TGTGCCAGCAGTTCTACCGGGACATCTCAACGAGCAGCTTTCTTT. It specifies CASSSTGTSQRAAFF.

A single count supports this clone. V and J are TRBV7-2 and TRBJ1-3; D may be TRBD1 (6 bases). V was trimmed by 6 bases and J by 3 bases, leaving 18 bases between them. Germline CDR1 is SGHTA and CDR2 is FQGNSA. This CDR3 spans 16 amino acids. The CDR3 sequence: CASREGGARYGNTIYF. The CDR3 region has the DNA TGTGCCAGCAGAGAGGGGGGGGCGAGATATGGAAACACCATATATTTT.

The chain couples TRBV7-6 to TRBJ2-5; maybe TRBD2 (6 bases). Germline CDR1 and CDR2: SGHVS and FNYEAQ. This CDR3 has 15 amino acids. Trimming took 2 bases from V and 5 from J, leaving 15 bases between them. CDR3 region: CASSLNSGVMETQYF. The CDR3 DNA sequence: TGTGCCAGCAGCTTAAATTCGGGAGTGATGGAGACCCAGTACTTC.

V gene TRBV14 combines with J gene TRBJ1-1; D not resolved. This CDR3 is 15 amino acids long. The V and J ends lost 0 bases and 1 base respectively, with 9 bases between them. The germline CDR1 and CDR2 sequences are SGHDN and FVKESK. The CDR3 DNA reads as TGTGCCAGCAGCCAAGAGAGGGCATCGAACACTGAAGCTTTCTTT. It encodes CASSQERASNTEAFF.

The chain combines TRBV18 with TRBJ1-3; D is ambiguous. CDR1 and CDR2 from the germline V gene are KGHSH and LQKENI. Trimming removed 0 bases at V and 6 bases at J, with 9 bases between. CDR3 size: 14 residues. CDR3 in amino acids: CASSPPSTINTIYF. The CDR3 DNA reads as TGTGCCAGCTCACCACCGTCGACGATAAACACCATATATTTT.